The 19 T cell receptor beta chains reported below all come from one sample, sequenced in a study of T cells after yellow fever vaccination. TCRdb reanalysed the 5' RACE reads using MiXCR and keeps one entry per CDR3 protein. The sample lists approximately 330,000 distinct CDR3 sequences, roughly 3.9% seen once, with around 23% in the top ten. The material was PBMCs, obtained 5 days after the yellow fever booster vaccination. The receptor source for this set is a man aged 18 to 29 who received the YFV17D yellow fever vaccine.

This clonotype was found many times. The V gene is TRBV6-1, the J gene TRBJ2-7; D gene unclear. V was clipped by 6 bases and J by 5 bases, with 11 bases between them. Germline CDR1 is MNHNS and CDR2 is SASEGT. The CDR3 covers 12 residues. This chain's CDR3 is CASSVVSHEQYV. CDR3 bases: TGTGCCAGCAGCGTAGTTTCCCACGAGCAGTACGTC.

In this sample, this clonotype turned up many times. V gene TRBV5-1 combines with J gene TRBJ2-2, with D possibly TRBD1 on 5 matching bases. In germline, CDR1 is SGHRS, CDR2 YFSETQ. The CDR3 is 17 amino acids. Trimming stripped 3 bases from V and 2 bases from J, with 17 bases between. As DNA, the CDR3 is TGCGCCAGCAGCTCACGGACATTGGGCTTCAACACCGGGGAGCTGTTTTTT. Amino acid sequence: CASSSRTLGFNTGELFF.

The sample holds a few counts of this clonotype. The CDR3 DNA is TGTGCCAGCAGCCCGGGGCCAGGGGGGGTGGACCACGAGCAGTACTTC. This codes for CASSPGPGGVDHEQYF. The genes are TRBV7-9 and TRBJ2-7; D could derive from TRBD1 or TRBD2 (7 bases each). This CDR3 is built from 16 residues. Germline loops: CDR1 SEHNR, CDR2 FQNEAQ (reference sequence). Between the trimmed V and J ends, which lost 5 bases and 5 bases, there was a span of 22 bases.

The V and J genes are TRBV12-3 or TRBV12-4 and TRBJ1-2, with D possibly matching TRBD1 (6 bases). The CDR3 is made up of 14 amino acids. V lost 3 bases to trimming and J lost 4 bases, with 12 bases between them. Here the CDR3 reads CASSFGGYAYGYTF. The CDR3 nucleotides are TGTGCCAGCAGTTTTGGGGGCTACGCCTATGGCTACACCTTC.

This clonotype came up a few times. The V and J genes are TRBV20-1 and TRBJ2-3; 8 bases line up with TRBD1. This CDR3 comprises 15 residues. Per the germline V gene, CDR1 is DFQATT and CDR2 is SNEGSKA (reference sequence). Trimming removed 6 bases from V and 4 bases from J; junction bases left unmatched: 12. The CDR3 nucleotides are TGCAGTGCCCAGCCCCAGGACAGGGACTCAGATACGCAGTATTTT. Translated: CSAQPQDRDSDTQYF.

This clonotype appeared many times. The chain combines TRBV20-1 with TRBJ2-3, with 11 bases matching TRBD2. Germline V lookup: CDR1 DFQATT, CDR2 SNEGSKA (reference sequence). J lost 0 bases, V lost 3 bases, and 2 bases had no gene match. This CDR3 has 15 residues. Here the CDR3 DNA reads TGCAGTGCTAGGGGACTAGCGGTTAGCACAGATACGCAGTATTTT. This sequence encodes CSARGLAVSTDTQYF.

This clonotype was seen many times. This chain connects TRBV9 to TRBJ2-5; D is perhaps TRBD1 (6 bases). Looked up from germline, CDR1 is SGDLS and CDR2 is YYNGEE. V lost 0 bases to trimming and J lost 2 bases, with 14 bases between them. The CDR3 has 16 amino acids. The CDR3 sequence: CASSVALGQGQETQYF. CDR3 DNA sequence: TGTGCCAGCAGCGTAGCTCTAGGGCAGGGGCAAGAGACCCAGTACTTC.

This clonotype was found many times. The rearrangement uses TRBV5-6 and TRBJ2-2; D possibly matches TRBD1 or TRBD2 (5 bases each). CDR3 length equals 16 residues. The ends were cut back, 0 bases at V and 0 bases at J, with 9 bases in the middle. In germline, CDR1 is SGHDT, CDR2 YYEEEE. The CDR3 sequence is CASSLAGATNTGELFF. The CDR3 DNA is TGTGCCAGCAGCTTGGCCGGGGCAACGAACACCGGGGAGCTGTTTTTT.

The table lists this clonotype with a few counts. The V and J genes are TRBV3-1 and TRBJ2-3; maybe TRBD2 (6 bases). Germline lookup yields CDR1 LGHDT and CDR2 YNNKEL (reference sequence). V lost 7 bases to trimming and J lost 1 base, with 9 bases between them. The CDR3 sequence is 13 residues long. The CDR3 here is CASMPSGTDTQYF. The CDR3 region has the DNA TGTGCCAGCATGCCTAGCGGCACAGATACGCAGTATTTT.

There are a few counts of this clonotype. The V call is TRBV30, the J call TRBJ1-1; D remains ambiguous. Germline assignment: CDR1 GTSNPN and CDR2 SVGIG (reference sequence). CDR3 size: 13 residues. V lost 4 bases and J 3 bases, leaving 12 bases between the germline ends. This CDR3 is CAWTAGLDTEAFF. The DNA of the CDR3 is TGTGCCTGGACCGCTGGGTTGGACACTGAAGCTTTCTTT.

A few counts support this clonotype. The V gene is TRBV2, the J gene TRBJ2-5; 7 nucleotides match TRBD1. With 5 bases clipped from V and 5 bases from J, the junction kept 8 bases outside the gene matches. The V gene's germline CDR1 is SNHLY and CDR2 FYNNEI. The CDR3 runs 14 residues. CDR3 nucleotide sequence: TGTGCCAGCAGTACCCGACAGGGAGAGGAGACCCAGTACTTC. Protein product: CASSTRQGEETQYF.

The chain combines TRBV20-1 with TRBJ2-2, with TRBD2 identical over 8 bases. Germline values: CDR1 DFQATT, CDR2 SNEGSKA (reference sequence). V lost 3 bases to trimming and J lost 0 bases; unmatched junction nucleotides: 3. CDR3 length: 15 amino acids. CDR3 nucleotide sequence: TGCAGTGCTAGGCCAGCGGGGGCGAACACCGGGGAGCTGTTTTTT. Translation: CSARPAGANTGELFF.

This sequence joins TRBV19 and TRBJ1-2; 7 positions match TRBD1. CDR3 length: 14 residues. Per the germline V gene, CDR1 is LNHDA and CDR2 is SQIVND (reference sequence). Trimming took 3 bases from V and 2 from J; bases not matched to a gene: 3. DNA of the CDR3: TGTGCCAGTAGTATCCCGGGACAGAACTATGGCTACACCTTC. The encoded protein is CASSIPGQNYGYTF.

The chain is built from TRBV24-1 and TRBJ2-3; TRBD1 matches 10 bases. V lost 3 bases and J lost 5; bases outside the gene matches: 7. Germline values: CDR1 KGHDR, CDR2 SFDVKD. The CDR3 length is 16 residues. CDR3 sequence reads: CATSDLTGGIEDTQYF. The CDR3 nucleotides are TGTGCCACCAGTGATCTGACAGGGGGCATCGAAGATACGCAGTATTTT.

The gene calls are TRBV5-1 and TRBJ1-5, with 8 bases matching TRBD1. Germline assignment: CDR1 SGHRS and CDR2 YFSETQ. V was pared by 1 base and J by 4 bases, with 4 bases of the junction left unmatched. There are 15 residues in the CDR3. The CDR3 region has the DNA TGCGCCAGCAGCTTGTCGGGACAGGTGAATCAGCCCCAGCATTTT. It encodes CASSLSGQVNQPQHF.

This clonotype has at least ten counts. The chain joins TRBV18 to TRBJ2-7; D may match TRBD1 or TRBD2 (5 bases each). V was shortened by 5 bases and J by 0 bases, with 14 bases between the two germline ends. The germline V gene encodes CDR1 KGHSH and CDR2 LQKENI. This CDR3 is built from 15 residues. CDR3 bases: TGTGCCAGCTCAGCCGGGACCGAAAACTCCTACGAGCAGTACGTC. It translates to CASSAGTENSYEQYV.

This chain links TRBV18 with TRBJ1-2; D is ambiguous. CDR1 is KGHSH, CDR2 LQKENI, per germline. The CDR3 is 14 amino acids. V lost 4 bases and J 8 bases, leaving 17 bases between the germline ends. The CDR3 sequence: CASSHPGMLPGYTF. CDR3 bases: TGTGCCAGCTCACACCCGGGGATGCTACCGGGCTACACCTTC.

This clonotype was seen at least ten times. The gene calls are TRBV6-5 and TRBJ1-2, with D perhaps TRBD1 (6 bases). V dropped 0 bases and J dropped 5 bases, with 25 bases sitting between them. The CDR3 runs 19 residues. Germline loops: CDR1 MNHEY, CDR2 SVGAGI. CDR3 sequence (DNA): TGTGCCAGCAGTTACTCGTCCTCCGGGAGCGGGGGCGCGAGTTATGGCTACACCTTC. Translating gives CASSYSSSGSGGASYGYTF.

This clonotype was seen ten or more times. The rearrangement joins TRBV6-6 to TRBJ1-6; TRBD1 is a possible D gene (6 bases). The V gene's germline CDR1 is MNHNY and CDR2 SVGAGI (reference sequence). There are 13 residues in the CDR3. V was clipped by 5 bases and J by 10 bases, with 12 bases between them. The CDR3 reads CASSTTGISPLHF. The CDR3 nucleotides are TGTGCCAGCAGTACGACAGGTATCTCACCCCTCCACTTT.